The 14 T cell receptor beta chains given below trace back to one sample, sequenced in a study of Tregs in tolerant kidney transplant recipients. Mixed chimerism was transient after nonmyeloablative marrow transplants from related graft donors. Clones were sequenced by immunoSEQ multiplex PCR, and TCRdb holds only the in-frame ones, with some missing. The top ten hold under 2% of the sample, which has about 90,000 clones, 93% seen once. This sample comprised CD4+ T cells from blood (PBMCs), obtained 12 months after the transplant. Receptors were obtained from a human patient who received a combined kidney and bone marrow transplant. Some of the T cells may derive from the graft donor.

CDR3 loop: CSAGDIPYEQYF. The CDR3, as DNA: TGCAGCGCCGGGGACATTCCCTACGAGCAGTACTTC. The chain uses TRBV29-1 and TRBJ2-7; tentatively, D is TRBD1 (6 bases). The germline V gene encodes CDR1 SQVTM and CDR2 ANQGSEA. Trimming pared 7 bases from V and 2 bases from J, leaving 12 bases between. The CDR3 contains 12 residues.

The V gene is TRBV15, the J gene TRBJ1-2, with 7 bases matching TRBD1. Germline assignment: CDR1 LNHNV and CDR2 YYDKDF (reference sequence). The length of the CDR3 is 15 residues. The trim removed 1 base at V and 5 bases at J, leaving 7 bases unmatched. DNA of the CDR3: TGTGCCACCAGCAGAGTTAAGGGGGCAGGGTATGGCTACACCTTC. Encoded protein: CATSRVKGAGYGYTF.

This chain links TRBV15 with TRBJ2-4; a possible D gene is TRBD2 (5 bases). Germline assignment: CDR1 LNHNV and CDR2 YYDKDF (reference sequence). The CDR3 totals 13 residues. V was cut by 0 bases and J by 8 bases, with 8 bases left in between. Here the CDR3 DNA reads TGTGCCACCAGCAGAGATGCGGGTGACATTCAGTACTTC. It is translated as CATSRDAGDIQYF.

The CDR3 here is CASSVASGPRSSDTQYF. The CDR3 DNA reads as TGTGCCAGCAGCGTAGCTTCCGGCCCCCGGAGTTCAGATACGCAGTATTTT. This chain uses TRBV9 with TRBJ2-3, with no clear D. V shed 0 bases and J shed 4 bases, with 18 bases lying between them. CDR3 length equals 17 residues. Germline CDR1 reads SGDLS; CDR2 reads YYNGEE.

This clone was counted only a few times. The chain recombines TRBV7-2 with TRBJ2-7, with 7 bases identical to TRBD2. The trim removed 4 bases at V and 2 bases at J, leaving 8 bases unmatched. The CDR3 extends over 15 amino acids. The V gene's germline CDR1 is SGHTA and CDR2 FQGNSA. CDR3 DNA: TGTGCCAGCAGCTATCTGTCCAGCGGGGCCTACGAGCAGTACTTC. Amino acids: CASSYLSSGAYEQYF.

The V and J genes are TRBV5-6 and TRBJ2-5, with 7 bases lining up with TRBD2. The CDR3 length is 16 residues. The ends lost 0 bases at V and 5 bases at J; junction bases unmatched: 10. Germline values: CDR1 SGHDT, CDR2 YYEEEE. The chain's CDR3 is CASSLDRASGGETQYF. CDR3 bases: TGTGCCAGCAGCTTGGATAGAGCTAGCGGAGGGGAGACCCAGTACTTC.

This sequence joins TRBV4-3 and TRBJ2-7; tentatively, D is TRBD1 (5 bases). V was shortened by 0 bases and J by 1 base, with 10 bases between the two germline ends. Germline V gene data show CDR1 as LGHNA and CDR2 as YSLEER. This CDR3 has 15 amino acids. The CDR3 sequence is CASSQDWQGSYEQYF. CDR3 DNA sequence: TGCGCCAGCAGCCAAGATTGGCAGGGATCCTACGAGCAGTACTTC.

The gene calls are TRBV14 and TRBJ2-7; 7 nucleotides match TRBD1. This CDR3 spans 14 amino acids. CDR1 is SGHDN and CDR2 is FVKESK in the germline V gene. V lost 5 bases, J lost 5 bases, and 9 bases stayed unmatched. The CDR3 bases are TGTGCCAGCAGCGAACCCAGGGGGTCCAACGAGCAGTACTTC. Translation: CASSEPRGSNEQYF.

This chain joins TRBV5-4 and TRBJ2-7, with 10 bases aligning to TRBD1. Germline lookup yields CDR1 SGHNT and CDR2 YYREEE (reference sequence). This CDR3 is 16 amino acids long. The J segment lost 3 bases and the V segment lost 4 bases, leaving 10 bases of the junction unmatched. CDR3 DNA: TGTGCCAGCAGCGCCCTAGAGAGGACAGGGGGCTACGAGCAGTACTTC. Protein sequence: CASSALERTGGYEQYF.

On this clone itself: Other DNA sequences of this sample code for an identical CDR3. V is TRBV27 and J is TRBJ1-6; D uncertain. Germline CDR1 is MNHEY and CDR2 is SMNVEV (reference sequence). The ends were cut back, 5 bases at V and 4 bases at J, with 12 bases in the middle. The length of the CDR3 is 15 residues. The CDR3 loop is CASSPSAVYNSPLHF. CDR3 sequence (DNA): TGTGCCAGCAGTCCAAGCGCAGTTTATAATTCACCCCTCCACTTT.

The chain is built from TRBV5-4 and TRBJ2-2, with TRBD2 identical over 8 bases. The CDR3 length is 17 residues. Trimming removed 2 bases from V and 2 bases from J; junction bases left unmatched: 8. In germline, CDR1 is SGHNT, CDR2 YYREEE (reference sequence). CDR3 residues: CASSFSAGTRNTGELFF. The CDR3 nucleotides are TGTGCCAGCAGCTTTTCTGCCGGGACTAGAAACACCGGGGAGCTGTTTTTT.

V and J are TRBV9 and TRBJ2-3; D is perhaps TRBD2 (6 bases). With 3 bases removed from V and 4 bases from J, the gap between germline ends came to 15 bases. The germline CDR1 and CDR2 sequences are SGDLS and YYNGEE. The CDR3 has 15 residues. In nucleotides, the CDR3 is TGTGCCAGCAGCGGACTAGGGGCGAGCCCAGATACGCAGTATTTT. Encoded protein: CASSGLGASPDTQYF.

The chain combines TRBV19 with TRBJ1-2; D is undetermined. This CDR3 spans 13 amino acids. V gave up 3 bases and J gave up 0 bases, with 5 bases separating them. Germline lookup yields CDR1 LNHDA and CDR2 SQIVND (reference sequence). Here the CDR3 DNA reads TGTGCCAGTAGTATCGGGGCTAACTATGGCTACACCTTC. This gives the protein CASSIGANYGYTF.

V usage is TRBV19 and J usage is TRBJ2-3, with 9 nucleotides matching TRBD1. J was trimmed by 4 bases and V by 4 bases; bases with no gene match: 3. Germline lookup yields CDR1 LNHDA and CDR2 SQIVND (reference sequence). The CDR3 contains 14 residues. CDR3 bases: TGTGCCAGTAGTAAACGGACAGGGGCAGATACGCAGTATTTT. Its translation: CASSKRTGADTQYF.